This TCR beta chain appears in the sequencing data of a study of blood T cell repertoires in COVID-19. As processed by the authors: Estimation of nucleated cell counts relied on the amplification of reference gene primers. Method: immunoSEQ multiplex PCR; TCRdb's copy keeps in-frame clones and lacks some. V and J calls and clone size are given by that table; D and trimming were obtained from the DNA. Here the sample spans around 300,000 clones, about 85% being singletons. Trimming shortened V by 7 bases and J by 14 bases, and 22 bases separated the two germline ends. This CDR3 is 13 amino acids long. The germline gives CDR1 LNHDA, CDR2 SQIVND (reference sequence).

This receptor was obtained from a human donor in a cohort sampled during active COVID-19. The sample taken for sequencing was peripheral blood. This sequence joins TRBV19 and TRBJ2-3; possible D gene TRBD2, 5 bases. CDR3 amino acids: CASKPRRAGFMYF. The CDR3 DNA is TGTGCCAGTAAGCCCCGCCGGGCGGGTTTCATGTATTTT.